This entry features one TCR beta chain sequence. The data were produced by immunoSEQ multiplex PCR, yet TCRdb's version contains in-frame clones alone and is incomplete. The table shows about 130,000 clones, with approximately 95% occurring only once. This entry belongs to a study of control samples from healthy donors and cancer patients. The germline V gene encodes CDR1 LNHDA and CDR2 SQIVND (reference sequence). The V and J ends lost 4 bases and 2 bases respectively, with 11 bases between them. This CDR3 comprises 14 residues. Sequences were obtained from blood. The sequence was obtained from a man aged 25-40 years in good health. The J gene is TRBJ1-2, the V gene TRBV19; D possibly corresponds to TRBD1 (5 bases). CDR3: CASSKQDGNYGYTF. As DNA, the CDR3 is TGTGCCAGTAGTAAACAGGACGGGAACTATGGCTACACCTTC.